Listed here are 19 T cell receptor beta chains from one sample, sequenced in a study of OX40 agonist ivuxolimab in advanced cancers. Clones were read by immunoSEQ multiplex PCR, and TCRdb kept only the in-frame ones, dropping some. The sample carries 100,000 to 150,000 clones, about nine tenths recorded once. This sample comprised CD4+ or CD8+ T cells sorted from blood, obtained in a trial of the OX40 agonist ivuxolimab. The source is an adult with an advanced solid tumor such as melanoma, head and neck, liver or kidney cancer.

The rearrangement joins TRBV4-2 to TRBJ2-7; no clear D gene. V was trimmed by 4 bases and J by 0 bases, leaving 22 bases between them. The germline CDR1 and CDR2 sequences are LGHNA and YNFKEQ. The CDR3 has 18 amino acids. The CDR3 protein is CASSLNPIMTPSSYEQYF. The CDR3 nucleotides are TGTGCCAGCAGCCTCAACCCAATAATGACGCCGAGCTCCTACGAGCAGTACTTC.

The chain couples TRBV27 to TRBJ1-2; the D gene is possibly TRBD1 (6 bases). The CDR3 has 14 residues. Germline CDR1 MNHEY, CDR2 SMNVEV (reference sequence). Trimming shortened V by 3 bases and J by 7 bases, and 15 bases separated the two germline ends. The CDR3 bases are TGTGCCAGCAGTTTTAAGGGGACAATTCGTGGCTACACCTTC. Amino acids: CASSFKGTIRGYTF.

The rearrangement joins TRBV23-1 to TRBJ2-3, with D possibly TRBD2 on 6 matching bases. TRBV23-1 is an ORF, with its function uncertain. The CDR3 is 16 amino acids. V was pared by 0 bases and J by 3 bases, with 13 bases between. The CDR3 loop reads CASSQSPEAGTDTQYF. The CDR3 DNA reads as TGCGCCAGCAGTCAATCTCCGGAGGCGGGGACAGATACGCAGTATTTT.

This clone was recorded only once. J is TRBJ1-5 and V is TRBV6-4, with 7 bases fitting TRBD1. CDR1 MRHNA and CDR2 SNTAGT come from the germline V gene. The CDR3 is 13 residues long. V was clipped by 0 bases and J by 7 bases; unmatched bases: 0. In DNA form, the CDR3 reads TGTGCCAGCAGTGACTCAGGGGGCCAGCCCCAGCATTTT. Protein: CASSDSGGQPQHF.

V and J are TRBV19 and TRBJ1-5; D not resolved. V gave up 6 bases and J gave up 5 bases, with 11 bases separating them. The CDR3 is made up of 13 amino acids. Germline values: CDR1 LNHDA, CDR2 SQIVND (reference sequence). The CDR3 DNA sequence: TGTGCCAGTAGCCCCACACGTTATCAGCCCCAGCATTTT. Its translation: CASSPTRYQPQHF.

The V call is TRBV29-1, the J call TRBJ1-2, with D unclear. The CDR3 is 13 amino acids. The germline V gene encodes CDR1 SQVTM and CDR2 ANQGSEA. Trimming pared 6 bases from V and 8 bases from J, leaving 19 bases between. DNA for the CDR3: TGCAGCGTCGCCGAGGGCTCCTCTGGGGGCTACACCTTC. It is translated as CSVAEGSSGGYTF.

The genes are TRBV18 and TRBJ1-1, with a tentative D call TRBD1 (6 bases). Germline assignment: CDR1 KGHSH and CDR2 LQKENI. V shed 3 bases and J shed 2 bases, with 13 bases lying between them. This CDR3 comprises 15 residues. CDR3 in DNA: TGTGCCAGCTCACCTACTAACAGGGAAAACACTGAAGCTTTCTTT. Protein: CASSPTNRENTEAFF.

V is TRBV6-5 and J is TRBJ2-7; D is perhaps TRBD1 (5 bases). Germline values: CDR1 MNHEY, CDR2 SVGAGI. The CDR3 has 15 residues. V was trimmed by 10 bases and J by 1 base, leaving 20 bases between them. The chain's CDR3 is CATSAPGRTSYEQYF. For the CDR3, the DNA is TGTGCCACCTCGGCTCCCGGACGGACATCCTACGAGCAGTACTTC.

V usage is TRBV7-2 and J usage is TRBJ1-2; D is perhaps TRBD1 (6 bases). Per the germline V gene, CDR1 is SGHTA and CDR2 is FQGNSA. This CDR3 has 14 residues. The germline V and J ends were trimmed by 5 bases and 5 bases, with 15 bases remaining between them. This chain's CDR3 is CASSSQGGRYGYTF. For the CDR3, the DNA is TGTGCCAGCAGCAGCCAAGGGGGTAGATATGGCTACACCTTC.

The table lists this clone with a count of one. This chain connects TRBV30 to TRBJ2-1; 8 bases are shared with TRBD2. J lost 14 bases, V lost 1 base, and 7 bases had no gene match. CDR3 length: 12 amino acids. Germline CDR1 and CDR2: GTSNPN and SVGIG (reference sequence). The CDR3 region is CAWSDTSGGEFF. CDR3 nucleotides: TGTGCCTGGAGTGACACTAGCGGAGGGGAGTTCTTC.

The J gene is TRBJ2-3, the V gene TRBV13; the match to TRBD2 covers 9 bases. The CDR3 is 17 amino acids. After removal of 5 bases from V and 2 bases from J, the junction contained 11 bases not matched to a gene. The germline gives CDR1 PRHDT, CDR2 FYEKMQ (reference sequence). CDR3 residues: CASSPSWREGHTDTQYF. The CDR3 DNA reads TGTGCCAGCAGCCCCTCCTGGCGGGAGGGCCACACAGATACGCAGTATTTT.

The chain links TRBV10-3 to TRBJ2-2; TRBD2 agrees at 15 bases. J lost 3 bases, V lost 7 bases, and 12 bases had no gene match. Germline V gives CDR1 ENHRY, CDR2 SYGVKD. The CDR3 spans 19 residues. The CDR3 reads CAIKVAPGLAGGDTGELFF. CDR3 nucleotide sequence: TGTGCCATCAAGGTAGCTCCGGGACTAGCGGGAGGTGACACCGGGGAGCTGTTTTTT.

This chain connects TRBV28 to TRBJ2-3, with D possibly being TRBD1 (6 bases). This CDR3 has 12 amino acids. Trimming removed 7 bases at V and 7 bases at J, with 12 bases between. The germline CDR1 and CDR2 sequences are MDHEN and SYDVKM. CDR3 sequence reads: CASTSGQYTQYF. The DNA for the CDR3 is TGTGCCAGCACCTCAGGACAGTATACGCAGTATTTT.

This clone was detected once. The CDR3 DNA sequence: TGTGCCAGCAGTTACTCGGACGCAGGCGGACACACCATATATTTT. This gives the protein CASSYSDAGGHTIYF. The chain uses TRBV6-6 and TRBJ1-3; no firm D call. The germline V gene encodes CDR1 MNHNY and CDR2 SVGAGI (reference sequence). The V end lost 0 bases, the J end lost 8 bases, and 14 bases lay between the germline ends. The CDR3 is 15 amino acids.

This clone appeared a few times. The gene calls are TRBV19 and TRBJ1-2; D is unresolved. Trimming removed 5 bases at V and 3 bases at J, with 16 bases between. The germline V gene encodes CDR1 LNHDA and CDR2 SQIVND (reference sequence). This CDR3 has 15 amino acids. CDR3 coding DNA: TGTGCCAGTAGTCCCCATCCTAGAGGGTACTATGGCTACACCTTC. Amino acids: CASSPHPRGYYGYTF.

The chain is built from TRBV28 and TRBJ2-7; 8 bases are a match to TRBD1. Germline CDR1 reads MDHEN; CDR2 reads SYDVKM. The CDR3 totals 13 residues. The J segment lost 1 base and the V segment lost 11 bases, leaving 7 bases of the junction unmatched. CDR3 loop: CASRTGPSYEQYF. CDR3 nucleotide sequence: TGTGCCTCACGGACAGGGCCTTCCTACGAGCAGTACTTC.

The rearrangement links TRBV7-9 to TRBJ2-2, with 8 bases matching TRBD2. The CDR3 extends over 15 amino acids. Germline V gene sequence: CDR1 SEHNR, CDR2 FQNEAQ (reference sequence). The ends lost 5 bases at V and 4 bases at J; junction bases unmatched: 6. CDR3 nucleotides: TGTGCCAGCAGCACGGGACTAGGGAGCACCGGGGAGCTGTTTTTT. Encoded protein: CASSTGLGSTGELFF.

This clone was recorded a few times. The chain couples TRBV28 to TRBJ1-2; D ambiguous. Germline V gives CDR1 MDHEN, CDR2 SYDVKM. The CDR3 has 14 residues. V was cut by 4 bases and J by 3 bases, with 12 bases left in between. This chain's CDR3 is CASSSLSSDYGYTF. The CDR3 nucleotides are TGTGCCAGCAGTTCGCTGAGTAGCGACTATGGCTACACCTTC.

The chain employs TRBV7-2 and TRBJ2-7, with a possible D match to TRBD2 (6 bases). The germline V gene has CDR1 SGHTA and CDR2 FQGNSA. This CDR3 spans 15 amino acids. Between the trimmed V and J ends, which lost 7 bases and 4 bases, there was a span of 20 bases. Here the CDR3 reads CASTLVEGGGYEQYF. CDR3 DNA sequence: TGTGCCAGCACCCTGGTGGAGGGAGGCGGGTACGAGCAGTACTTC.